These 21 T cell receptor beta chains were sequenced from one sample in a study of shared clonotypes between healthy human individuals. TCRdb's table, derived via immunoSEQ multiplex PCR, lists solely in-frame clones and lacks some. The sample lists fewer than 400,000 clones, approximately 74% occurring once. The specimen sequenced was memory CD4+ T cells sorted from blood. Subset defined: CD45RA-negative fraction. The receptors here all came from a man between 25 and 39 years old in good health.

This clone showed up just a few times. The chain combines TRBV11-2 with TRBJ2-3; D unclear. Germline V lookup: CDR1 SGHAT, CDR2 FQNNGV. Between the trimmed V and J ends, which lost 3 bases and 6 bases, there was a span of 10 bases. The CDR3 is made up of 13 amino acids. CDR3 sequence (DNA): TGTGCCAGCAGCTTTTCCCCGAGGGATACGCAGTATTTT. Protein: CASSFSPRDTQYF.

This clone has a handful of counts. The chain combines TRBV11-3 with TRBJ2-7; possibly TRBD2 for D (6 bases). The V and J ends lost 9 bases and 9 bases respectively, with 15 bases between them. The germline gives CDR1 SGHNT, CDR2 YENEEA. The CDR3 loop spans 11 amino acids. CDR3 amino acids: CARGAQEGQYF. CDR3 sequence (DNA): TGTGCCAGGGGAGCACAGGAGGGGCAGTACTTC.

The chain recombines TRBV19 with TRBJ1-1, with TRBD1 as a possible D gene (5 bases). CDR1 LNHDA and CDR2 SQIVND come from the germline V gene (reference sequence). V was pared by 3 bases and J by 0 bases, with 17 bases between. The CDR3 runs to 17 residues. DNA for the CDR3: TGTGCCAGTAGTATGGGGAGAAGGGGCGGAATGAACACTGAAGCTTTCTTT. Protein sequence: CASSMGRRGGMNTEAFF.

A single count supports this clone. The V and J genes are TRBV2 and TRBJ2-1, with D unresolved. V lost 4 bases, J lost 6 bases, and 13 bases lay in between. The CDR3 length is 14 residues. From germline, CDR1 is SNHLY and CDR2 FYNNEI. CDR3 sequence reads: CASSVNRVTNEQFF. The CDR3 bases are TGTGCCAGCAGTGTTAATAGAGTGACCAATGAGCAGTTCTTC. Supplemented by reference TRBV2 and TRBJ2-1, the full variable domain reads EPEVTQTPSHQVTQMGQEVILRCVPISNHLYFYWYRQILGQKVEFLVSFYNNEISEKSEIFDDQFSVERPDGSNFTLKIRSTKLEDSAMYFCASSVNRVTNEQFFGPGTRLTVL.

The chain couples TRBV28 to TRBJ2-7, with D perhaps TRBD1 (5 bases). Germline V gene sequence: CDR1 MDHEN, CDR2 SYDVKM. The CDR3 covers 14 residues. The germline V and J ends were trimmed by 7 bases and 1 base, with 14 bases remaining between them. The CDR3 bases are TGTGCCAGCATCCCCGCAGGGTCGTCCTACGAGCAGTACTTC. Amino acids: CASIPAGSSYEQYF.

With regard to this clone: Additional DNA sequences in this sample encode the identical CDR3. The genes are TRBV2 and TRBJ1-3; D is unclear. The CDR3 is 14 residues long. Trimming pared 6 bases from V and 2 bases from J, leaving 11 bases between. Germline V gene sequence: CDR1 SNHLY, CDR2 FYNNEI. The CDR3 DNA sequence: TGTGCCAGCAGACCCCGAGACCCTGGAAACACCATATATTTT. This sequence encodes CASRPRDPGNTIYF.

V is TRBV5-1 and J is TRBJ2-5; D assignment may be TRBD1 or TRBD2 (6 bases each). The V gene lost 6 bases and the J gene lost 4 bases, with 13 bases spanning the gap. The CDR3 is 13 residues long. CDR1 is SGHRS and CDR2 is YFSETQ in the germline V gene. CDR3 residues: CASTPGGGETQYF. In nucleotides, the CDR3 is TGCGCCAGCACACCAGGAGGGGGAGAGACCCAGTACTTC. The variable domain in full, completed from reference TRBV5-1 and TRBJ2-5, reads KAGVTQTPRYLIKTRGQQVTLSCSPISGHRSVSWYQQTPGQGLQFLFEYFSETQRNKGNFPGRFSGRQFSNSRSEMNVSTLELGDSALYLCASTPGGGETQYFGPGTRLLVL.

The chain recombines TRBV5-4 with TRBJ1-2; no clear D gene. V lost 0 bases and J 8 bases, leaving 11 bases between the germline ends. The germline gives CDR1 SGHNT, CDR2 YYREEE (reference sequence). There are 13 residues in the CDR3. The CDR3 coding sequence is TGTGCCAGCAGCTTGGGAAACGGTTACGGCTACACCTTC. It is translated as CASSLGNGYGYTF.

This rearrangement joins TRBV11-3 to TRBJ1-1; D might be TRBD1 (6 bases). This CDR3 is 14 amino acids long. The germline V gene encodes CDR1 SGHNT and CDR2 YENEEA. V shed 8 bases and J shed 5 bases, with 18 bases lying between them. CDR3 nucleotide sequence: TGTGCCAGCTCCGTAGGACAGTCGGTAACTGAAGCTTTCTTT. Residues: CASSVGQSVTEAFF.

The CDR3 region has the DNA TGTGCCAGTAGTATTTATCTGACCCAGGGGCATGAGCAGTTCTTC. Translated, it gives CASSIYLTQGHEQFF. V and J are TRBV19 and TRBJ2-1; possibly TRBD1 for D (6 bases). The ends were cut back, 3 bases at V and 8 bases at J, with 17 bases in the middle. In germline, CDR1 is LNHDA, CDR2 SQIVND (reference sequence). This CDR3 spans 15 amino acids.

This chain links TRBV15 with TRBJ1-2; D remains unclear. Trimming removed 7 bases at V and 8 bases at J, with 11 bases between. Germline CDR1 is LNHNV and CDR2 is YYDKDF (reference sequence). This CDR3 contains 11 residues. CDR3 nucleotides: TGTGCCACCATCGGGGAGGGCGGCTACACCTTC. Translated: CATIGEGGYTF.

The rearrangement uses TRBV10-3 and TRBJ2-3; possibly TRBD2 for D (7 bases). Germline V gene lookup returns CDR1 ENHRY and CDR2 SYGVKD. Trimming pared 7 bases from V and 4 bases from J, leaving 21 bases between. The CDR3 extends over 16 amino acids. CDR3 region: CAIIPVLGRGADTQYF. Written as DNA, the CDR3 is TGTGCCATCATCCCTGTGCTGGGGAGGGGGGCAGATACGCAGTATTTT.

The chain couples TRBV30 to TRBJ2-3; 10 bases match TRBD2. The junction had 4 bases not matched to a gene; V was cut back by 0 bases and J by 4 bases. CDR3 size: 15 residues. The germline CDR1 and CDR2 sequences are GTSNPN and SVGIG (reference sequence). The CDR3 region has the DNA TGTGCCTGGAGTGTGTCTAGCGGGAGCTCAGATACGCAGTATTTT. Its translation: CAWSVSSGSSDTQYF.

With regard to this clone: The sample contains more than one DNA sequence encoding this CDR3. V gene TRBV5-4 combines with J gene TRBJ2-1; 7 nucleotides match TRBD2. CDR3 size: 16 residues. From germline, CDR1 is SGHNT and CDR2 YYREEE (reference sequence). The ends lost 0 bases at V and 0 bases at J; junction bases unmatched: 3. The CDR3: CASSLGGGSSYNEQFF. Written as DNA, the CDR3 is TGTGCCAGCAGCTTGGGTGGCGGGAGCTCCTACAATGAGCAGTTCTTC.

The chain carries TRBV5-1 and TRBJ2-7, with TRBD2 matching over 13 bases. Trimming took 2 bases from V and 4 from J; bases not matched to a gene: 6. This CDR3 is 16 amino acids long. Germline V gene lookup returns CDR1 SGHRS and CDR2 YFSETQ. In DNA, the CDR3 is TGCGCCAGCAGCTTCTCAAGGACTAGCGGGAGTTACGAGCAGTACTTC. It yields the protein CASSFSRTSGSYEQYF.

The chain couples TRBV4-2 to TRBJ2-1; the match to TRBD2 covers 9 bases. The V and J ends lost 8 bases and 9 bases, in that order; junction bases with no gene match: 11. Germline CDR1 reads LGHNA; CDR2 reads YNFKEQ. This CDR3 contains 14 residues. CDR3 in DNA: TGTGCCAGCCGAACCGGGACTAGCTCGACTGAGCAGTTCTTC. The encoded protein is CASRTGTSSTEQFF.

The genes are TRBV2 and TRBJ2-7, with D tentatively TRBD2 (6 bases). V dropped 7 bases and J dropped 3 bases, with 19 bases sitting between them. The CDR3 sequence is 15 residues long. The germline gives CDR1 SNHLY, CDR2 FYNNEI. CDR3 bases: TGTGCCAGCACACTGGCGGCCGGGGGAATCTACGAGCAGTACTTC. Its translation: CASTLAAGGIYEQYF.

The chain uses TRBV13 and TRBJ2-3; 11 bases map to TRBD2. The CDR3 runs to 16 residues. V gave up 5 bases and J gave up 7 bases; unmatched junction bases: 11. CDR1 PRHDT and CDR2 FYEKMQ come from the germline V gene (reference sequence). This chain's CDR3 is CASSRDPGTSGNTQYF. For the CDR3, the DNA is TGTGCCAGCAGCCGAGACCCCGGGACTAGCGGCAATACGCAGTATTTT.

At least ten counts were recorded for this clone. The J gene is TRBJ1-1, the V gene TRBV10-2; D is possibly TRBD1 (6 bases). V gave up 8 bases and J gave up 0 bases, with 16 bases separating them. The CDR3 is 15 residues long. Germline V gene lookup returns CDR1 WSHSY and CDR2 SAAADI. The CDR3 region is CASGEQGLMNTEAFF. The CDR3 DNA follows: TGCGCCAGCGGGGAACAGGGACTCATGAACACTGAAGCTTTCTTT.

The chain couples TRBV2 to TRBJ1-4; 7 positions match TRBD1. The trim removed 8 bases at V and 5 bases at J, leaving 5 bases unmatched. The CDR3 has 13 residues. Germline V gene sequence: CDR1 SNHLY, CDR2 FYNNEI. The CDR3 DNA sequence: TGTGCCAGCGCGAGGACAGGCAATGAAAAACTGTTTTTT. Its protein is CASARTGNEKLFF.

The chain is built from TRBV5-1 and TRBJ2-7; D unclear. The CDR3 consists of 13 residues. Germline V gene sequence: CDR1 SGHRS, CDR2 YFSETQ. The V gene lost 0 bases and the J gene lost 3 bases, with 7 bases spanning the gap. The CDR3 loop is CASSLEFSYEQYF. DNA of the CDR3: TGCGCCAGCAGCTTGGAATTCAGCTACGAGCAGTACTTC. Looking up the rest from reference TRBV5-1 and TRBJ2-7 gives the full variable domain: KAGVTQTPRYLIKTRGQQVTLSCSPISGHRSVSWYQQTPGQGLQFLFEYFSETQRNKGNFPGRFSGRQFSNSRSEMNVSTLELGDSALYLCASSLEFSYEQYFGPGTRLTVT.